This T cell receptor beta chain derives from a study of shared clonotypes between healthy human individuals. Study-level findings and limits: Generally, naive subsets (rather than memory subsets) showed larger estimated richness.

Across several immunoSEQ plates, the genomic DNA of each subset was split evenly. Method: immunoSEQ multiplex PCR; TCRdb's copy keeps in-frame clones and lacks some. The sample lists 1,400,000 or so clones; roughly 98.5% were seen once. On this clone: No antigen is known for it.

Donors comprised only Caucasian adults living in Nashville, Tennessee. Germline CDR1 reads LNHNV; CDR2 reads YYDKDF (reference sequence). This CDR3 is 20 amino acids long. V shed 0 bases and J 4 bases; nucleotides not matched to a gene: 10. The chain joins TRBV15 to TRBJ2-3, with TRBD2 matching 16 bases. The clonotype originates from a young man in good health. The sample was naive CD4+ T cells sorted from blood. Subset reported: CD45RA+ positively selected. The CDR3 reads CATSRDRGLAGGRVSDTQYF. CDR3 nucleotide sequence: TGTGCCACCAGCAGAGATAGGGGACTAGCGGGAGGGAGAGTATCAGATACGCAGTATTTT.